The 14 T cell receptor beta chains reported below all come from one sample, sequenced in a study of OX40 agonist ivuxolimab in advanced cancers. Produced via immunoSEQ multiplex PCR; TCRdb's table is partial and in-frame only. The table lists 50,000 to 65,000 clones, about 81% of them singletons. The sequences come from CD4+ or CD8+ T cells sorted from blood, collected in a trial of the OX40 agonist ivuxolimab. All receptors come from an adult with an advanced solid tumor such as melanoma, head and neck, liver or kidney cancer.

The V and J genes are TRBV11-1 and TRBJ2-2, with 7 bases fitting TRBD1. Germline-derived CDR1 and CDR2 are SGHAT and FQDESV (reference sequence). The CDR3 is made up of 14 amino acids. V shed 4 bases, J shed 6 bases, and the junction held 5 bases outside the gene matches. The CDR3 bases are TGTGCCAGCAGCTCTGAGACAGGGCCCGGGGAGCTGTTTTTT. Amino acids: CASSSETGPGELFF.

The chain joins TRBV7-2 to TRBJ2-1; TRBD2 agrees at 8 bases. This CDR3 is 14 amino acids long. V trimming: 2 bases; J trimming: 5 bases; junction bases outside the gene matches: 2. Germline V gene lookup returns CDR1 SGHTA and CDR2 FQGNSA. The CDR3, as DNA: TGTGCCAGCAGCTTATATAGCGGGGACAATGAGCAGTTCTTC. It encodes CASSLYSGDNEQFF. Together with reference TRBV7-2 and TRBJ2-1, the CDR3 gives the full variable domain: GAGVSQSPSNKVTEKGKDVELRCDPISGHTALYWYRQSLGQGLEFLIYFQGNSAPDKSGLPSDRFSAERTGGSVSTLTIQRTQQEDSAVYLCASSLYSGDNEQFFGPGTRLTVL.

The chain recombines TRBV2 with TRBJ1-1, with D unclear. The CDR3 has 12 residues. Per the germline V gene, CDR1 is SNHLY and CDR2 is FYNNEI. Trimming cost V 8 bases and J 0 bases, with 7 bases left between them. The CDR3 sequence: CASLVLNTEAFF. The CDR3 coding sequence is TGTGCCAGCCTAGTGTTGAACACTGAAGCTTTCTTT.

This clone has just one count. The chain carries TRBV19 and TRBJ1-6; no reliable D call. Germline V lookup: CDR1 LNHDA, CDR2 SQIVND (reference sequence). This CDR3 region has 17 residues. Deletions cut 5 bases from V and 0 bases from J, with 14 bases between. In DNA, the CDR3 is TGTGCCAGTAGTTGGGAGACGGGAAGCTCCTATAATTCACCCCTCCACTTT. Translated: CASSWETGSSYNSPLHF.

This rearrangement joins TRBV5-1 to TRBJ2-5, with 8 bases that match TRBD2. Per germline, CDR1 SGHRS and CDR2 YFSETQ. The V and J ends lost 6 bases and 5 bases, in that order; junction bases with no gene match: 9. The CDR3 spans 14 residues. This CDR3 is CASTLAGRRETQYF. CDR3 nucleotide sequence: TGCGCCAGCACATTAGCGGGGCGACGGGAGACCCAGTACTTC.

The chain is built from TRBV9 and TRBJ1-2; D not resolved. The V end was cut by 0 bases, the J end by 3 bases, with 6 bases between. The CDR3 sequence is 13 residues long. Germline V CDR1 and CDR2: SGDLS, YYNGEE. The chain's CDR3 is CASSVEEDYGYTF. The CDR3 bases are TGTGCCAGCAGCGTAGAGGAAGACTATGGCTACACCTTC.

The chain couples TRBV5-4 to TRBJ2-4; no reliable D call. CDR1 and CDR2 from the germline V gene are SGHNT and YYREEE (reference sequence). With 4 bases removed from V and 9 bases from J, the gap between germline ends came to 11 bases. The length of the CDR3 is 12 residues. CDR3 bases: TGTGCCAGCAGCCCTGGACGAGGCATTCAGTACTTC. It specifies CASSPGRGIQYF.

The V and J genes are TRBV4-3 and TRBJ2-1; 8 bases are a match to TRBD1. J lost 8 bases, V lost 3 bases, and 9 bases had no gene match. From germline, CDR1 is LGHNA and CDR2 YSLEER. The CDR3 is made up of 15 amino acids. In nucleotides, the CDR3 is TGCGCCAGCAGCCAGGACAGGGTGGGAGGCGATGAGCAGTTCTTC. This encodes CASSQDRVGGDEQFF.

This chain joins TRBV30 and TRBJ2-3; the match to TRBD2 covers 8 bases. CDR3 size: 12 residues. V shed 5 bases and J 4 bases; nucleotides not matched to a gene: 2. CDR1 and CDR2 (germline): GTSNPN, SVGIG (reference sequence). CDR3 sequence: CAWRGGPDTQYF. The CDR3 DNA reads TGTGCCTGGCGGGGGGGCCCAGATACGCAGTATTTT.

The CDR3 sequence: CASSGPAGTEAFF. CDR3 nucleotide sequence: TGTGCCAGCAGCGGACCCGCGGGCACTGAAGCTTTCTTT. The chain combines TRBV7-6 with TRBJ1-1; D is uncertain. The germline gives CDR1 SGHVS, CDR2 FNYEAQ. The CDR3 consists of 13 residues. Trimming shortened V by 5 bases and J by 4 bases, and 11 bases separated the two germline ends.

This rearrangement joins TRBV23-1 to TRBJ2-3; D call uncertain. TRBV23-1 is identified as an open reading frame with a role that is uncertain. This CDR3 is 8 amino acids long. The CDR3 DNA reads TGCGCGGTAGATACGCAGTATTTT. Residues: CAVDTQYF.

In DNA form, the CDR3 reads TGTGCCAGCACCCCAAAGCAGGGGCGAACTGAAGCTTTCTTT. It translates to CASTPKQGRTEAFF. This chain uses TRBV6-1 with TRBJ1-1, with D possibly being TRBD1 (6 bases). The V and J ends lost 7 bases and 5 bases respectively, with 17 bases between them. The CDR3 runs to 14 residues. Germline assignment: CDR1 MNHNS and CDR2 SASEGT.

The chain has TRBV6-6 and TRBJ2-7; D is unresolved. The CDR3 runs to 15 residues. Per germline, CDR1 MNHNY and CDR2 SVGAGI (reference sequence). The V gene lost 2 bases and the J gene lost 4 bases, with 15 bases spanning the gap. The CDR3 DNA reads as TGTGCCAGCAGTTACGATCCGAGAGGATGGTACGAGCAGTACTTC. Its translation is CASSYDPRGWYEQYF.

This clone has only a few counts. The chain is built from TRBV2 and TRBJ2-3; the match to TRBD2 covers 8 bases. J was trimmed by 3 bases and V by 6 bases; bases with no gene match: 17. The CDR3 is 18 amino acids. Germline lookup yields CDR1 SNHLY and CDR2 FYNNEI. CDR3 sequence: CASREFSGAQWRTDTQYF. For the CDR3, the DNA is TGTGCCAGCAGGGAATTTAGCGGGGCCCAATGGAGGACAGATACGCAGTATTTT.